This T cell receptor (beta chain) was retrieved from a study of beta chain features in type 1 diabetes. As every portion of the isolated RNA was reverse transcribed, the sequencing read expressed TCRB transcripts. Measured with immunoSEQ multiplex PCR; TCRdb has only the in-frame clones, and not every one. The sample carries around 710,000 clones, roughly 12% recorded once. Study-level points and caveats: Cells carrying high TCR expression could end up over-represented when cDNA is sequenced. Type 1 diabetes patients had moderately but significantly shorter TCRB CDR3s in all four CD4+ subsets.

Trimming pared 5 bases from V and 2 bases from J, leaving 9 bases between. CDR1 SGHTA and CDR2 FQGTGA come from the germline V gene. This CDR3 region has 13 residues. This clone was counted only a few times. What it recognizes is unknown. The sample comprised naive CD4+ T cells from blood. This receptor was identified in a man in his thirties or forties with type 1 diabetes. The genes are TRBV7-3 and TRBJ1-1, with D hard to call. The CDR3 DNA reads TGTGCCAGCAGCCAACAACCTAACACTGAAGCTTTCTTT. Translated, it gives CASSQQPNTEAFF.